The 17 T cell receptor beta chains below come from one sample, sequenced in a study of blood T cells in healthy people across ages. Then a second PCR, running about 6 to 12 cycles, was carried out with a sample-barcoded 5' primer and a J-beta primer mix. TCRdb recomputed calls from the 5' RACE reads with MiXCR, one row per CDR3 protein. The sample has about 800,000 distinct CDR3 sequences, more than 20% seen once. The same specimen was also included in a second study, on T cells of mothers and their children.

The sequenced sample consisted of blood. The receptors stem from a boy between 10 and 17 years old in good health.

V usage is TRBV28 and J usage is TRBJ1-4; D remains ambiguous. The CDR3 runs to 13 residues. The V gene lost 7 bases and the J gene lost 4 bases, with 10 bases spanning the gap. Germline V CDR1 and CDR2: MDHEN, SYDVKM. As DNA, the CDR3 is TGTGCCAGCATGTCCAGTTTTAATGAAAAACTGTTTTTT. Translating gives CASMSSFNEKLFF.

This clonotype showed up just a few times. The gene calls are TRBV7-3 and TRBJ2-5; TRBD1 might be the D (6 bases). CDR1 and CDR2 (germline): SGHTA, FQGTGA. This CDR3 comprises 13 residues. Between the trimmed V and J ends, which lost 5 bases and 5 bases, there was a span of 12 bases. The CDR3: CASSRPGDETQYF. The CDR3 DNA sequence: TGTGCCAGCAGCCGCCCAGGGGATGAGACCCAGTACTTC.

The chain recombines TRBV28 with TRBJ1-1; no clear D. Germline V gene sequence: CDR1 MDHEN, CDR2 SYDVKM. This CDR3 comprises 12 residues. With 6 bases removed from V and 6 bases from J, the gap between germline ends came to 11 bases. The CDR3 bases are TGTGCCAGCAGCCAAGGGTGGTCTGAAGCTTTCTTT. It is translated as CASSQGWSEAFF.

The gene calls are TRBV7-2 and TRBJ2-7; TRBD2 matches at 15 bases. CDR3 length equals 16 residues. In germline, CDR1 is SGHTA, CDR2 FQGNSA. Trimming cost V 5 bases and J 12 bases; bases outside gene matches: 14. The CDR3 DNA is TGTGCCAGCAGCGACCGGGGGACTAGCGGGGGGTCGGGGCGGTACTTC. As protein: CASSDRGTSGGSGRYF.

This chain joins TRBV6-2 or TRBV6-3 and TRBJ2-4; 8 nucleotides match TRBD1. The junction had 5 bases not matched to a gene; V was cut back by 4 bases and J by 0 bases. The length of the CDR3 is 16 residues. CDR1 is MNHEY, CDR2 SVGEGT, per germline. The CDR3 sequence is CASSWRTGIAKNIQYF. The CDR3, as DNA: TGTGCCAGCAGTTGGAGGACAGGGATAGCCAAAAACATTCAGTACTTC.

This clonotype was seen just once. The rearrangement uses TRBV2 and TRBJ2-5; possible D gene TRBD2, 5 bases. Germline V CDR1 and CDR2: SNHLY, FYNNEI. V dropped 8 bases and J dropped 9 bases, with 13 bases sitting between them. There are 11 residues in the CDR3. Written as DNA, the CDR3 is TGTGCCAGCGAGGGCCGAATGGCCCAGTACTTC. Protein: CASEGRMAQYF.

This chain joins TRBV20-1 and TRBJ2-3, with D possibly being TRBD2 (5 bases). Germline assignment: CDR1 DFQATT and CDR2 SNEGSKA (reference sequence). The CDR3 is made up of 14 amino acids. Trimming stripped 2 bases from V and 5 bases from J, with 14 bases between. The CDR3 nucleotides are TGCAGTGCTAGAACCGGACTCCGCGGAGATACGCAGTATTTT. It translates to CSARTGLRGDTQYF.

The rearrangement joins TRBV6-2 or TRBV6-3 to TRBJ2-2, with TRBD1 matching over 10 bases. The trim removed 8 bases at V and 5 bases at J, leaving 11 bases unmatched. Germline loops: CDR1 MNHEY, CDR2 SVGEGT. The CDR3 length is 16 residues. CDR3: CASGALPGQGTGELFF. The DNA for the CDR3 is TGTGCCAGCGGAGCACTGCCGGGACAGGGGACCGGGGAGCTGTTTTTT.

The chain combines TRBV20-1 with TRBJ2-5; 10 nucleotides agree with TRBD2. The better agreement between TRBJ2-7 and the DNA end casts doubt on the J call. Germline-derived CDR1 and CDR2 are DFQATT and SNEGSKA (reference sequence). The CDR3 loop spans 15 amino acids. The CDR3 protein is CSARGITSGNYEQYF. In DNA form, the CDR3 reads TGCAGTGCTAGAGGGATTACTAGCGGGAACTACGAGCAGTACTTC.

This clonotype was detected only a few times. The V gene is TRBV12-3 or TRBV12-4, the J gene TRBJ2-4, with 7 bases aligning to TRBD2. V lost 8 bases and J lost 0; bases outside the gene matches: 10. The CDR3 has 16 residues. CDR3 bases: TGTGCCAGCGGCGGGGGTAGCGAATTAGCCAAAAACATTCAGTACTTC. Its translation is CASGGGSELAKNIQYF.

The rearrangement uses TRBV29-1 and TRBJ2-1, with D perhaps matching TRBD1 or TRBD2 (6 bases each). The end of the DNA is better explained by TRBJ2-7, so the J call may be wrong. Per germline, CDR1 SQVTM and CDR2 ANQGSEA. This CDR3 region has 12 residues. Here the CDR3 DNA reads TGCAGCGTTGTGGGGGGCCTAGGCGAGCAGTACTTC. Encoded protein: CSVVGGLGEQYF.

There are a few counts of this clonotype. The chain combines TRBV29-1 with TRBJ2-7; D may correspond to TRBD1 or TRBD2 (5 bases each). Germline V lookup: CDR1 SQVTM, CDR2 ANQGSEA. The germline V and J ends were trimmed by 2 bases and 2 bases, with 7 bases remaining between them. The CDR3 is 12 amino acids. The CDR3 sequence is CSVETGPYEQYF. The CDR3 DNA reads as TGCAGCGTTGAAACGGGGCCCTACGAGCAGTACTTC.

This clonotype was seen more than once but under ten times. This rearrangement joins TRBV18 to TRBJ1-2, with 7 bases that match TRBD1. This CDR3 is built from 15 residues. Germline CDR1 reads KGHSH; CDR2 reads LQKENI. Germline trimming cut 3 bases from V and 4 bases from J; bases unmatched to any gene: 8. In DNA form, the CDR3 reads TGTGCCAGCTCACCCTCTCAGGGGGGAGGCTATGGCTACACCTTC. Its protein is CASSPSQGGGYGYTF.

In DNA form, the CDR3 reads TGCAGCGTGCTTGACGCCCCTGATACGCAGTATTTT. Its translation is CSVLDAPDTQYF. This chain connects TRBV29-1 to TRBJ2-3, with D unclear. Germline values: CDR1 SQVTM, CDR2 ANQGSEA. With 6 bases removed from V and 6 bases from J, the gap between germline ends came to 13 bases. The CDR3 length is 12 residues.

This clonotype has a handful of counts. One end of the junction fails to match germline, which may point to a read error. This CDR3 reads CASDGGNSYNERFF. The CDR3 DNA follows: TGTGCCAGCGATGGCGGGAACTCCTACAATGAGCGGTTCTTC. The chain is built from TRBV25-1 and TRBJ2-1; D is possibly TRBD2 (6 bases). The V gene's germline CDR1 is MGHDK and CDR2 SYGVNS. The CDR3 loop spans 14 amino acids.

This clonotype was counted only a few times. The chain recombines TRBV12-3 or TRBV12-4 with TRBJ2-5; D is perhaps TRBD1 or TRBD2 (5 bases each). This CDR3 region has 13 residues. V lost 3 bases and J 5 bases, leaving 10 bases between the germline ends. The CDR3 DNA reads TGTGCCAGCAGTTTTAGCTGGGGGGAGACCCAGTACTTC. Translated, it gives CASSFSWGETQYF.

The chain links TRBV4-3 to TRBJ2-7; no definite D call. CDR3 size: 17 residues. CDR1 is LGHNA, CDR2 YSLEER, per germline. V lost 0 bases and J lost 2, with 17 bases in between. The CDR3 bases are TGCGCCAGCAGCCAAGATGGAGAGAATGGGGTAACCTACGAGCAGTACTTC. It yields the protein CASSQDGENGVTYEQYF.